The 6 T cell receptor beta chains below were found in one sample sequenced in a study of T cell responses to AZD1222 COVID-19 vaccine. Method: immunoSEQ multiplex PCR; TCRdb's copy keeps in-frame clones and lacks some. Here the sample spans about 150,000 clones, about 90% being singletons. Sequencing used peripheral blood, obtained on day 0 of AZD1222 vaccination. The receptors were gathered from an adult in good health.

The gene calls are TRBV27 and TRBJ1-6; no clear D gene. The CDR3 is made up of 15 amino acids. CDR1 and CDR2 from the germline V gene are MNHEY and SMNVEV (reference sequence). The V end lost 7 bases, the J end lost 10 bases, and 20 bases lay between the germline ends. CDR3 loop: CASTSRAGLGSPLHF. CDR3 nucleotide sequence: TGTGCCAGCACCTCGAGAGCAGGTCTCGGGTCACCCCTCCACTTT.

The chain has TRBV28 and TRBJ2-2; the D gene is possibly TRBD2 (6 bases). Germline values: CDR1 MDHEN, CDR2 SYDVKM. This CDR3 has 15 amino acids. The V gene lost 3 bases and the J gene lost 0 bases, with 8 bases spanning the gap. CDR3 amino acids: CASSLGGSNTGELFF. CDR3 bases: TGTGCCAGCAGTTTGGGAGGCTCGAACACCGGGGAGCTGTTTTTT.

This clone was picked up one time. The V and J genes are TRBV11-2 and TRBJ1-1, with TRBD1 as a possible D gene (6 bases). V lost 1 base and J lost 12, with 21 bases in between. The germline gives CDR1 SGHAT, CDR2 FQNNGV. This CDR3 is built from 15 residues. The CDR3 nucleotides read TGTGCCAGCAGCTTAGTTGGGGGGGGCAAGAAACAAACTTTCTTT. This encodes CASSLVGGGKKQTFF.

This clone occurred once. The J gene is TRBJ2-3, the V gene TRBV28, with TRBD1 identical over 8 bases. This CDR3 has 16 residues. J lost 1 base, V lost 6 bases, and 9 bases had no gene match. Per germline, CDR1 MDHEN and CDR2 SYDVKM. The CDR3 loop is CASRIGGQGRTDTQYF. The CDR3, as DNA: TGTGCCAGCAGGATTGGCGGACAGGGCCGCACAGATACGCAGTATTTT.

This chain uses TRBV21-1 with TRBJ2-7; the table's D call of TRBD1 was not tested on the DNA. TRBV21-1 constitutes a pseudogene. The CDR3 loop spans 18 amino acids. The CDR3 DNA reads as TGTGCCAGCAGCAAATACATGGGTCGCACAGGGGGCCCATACGAGCAGTACTTC. Protein sequence: CASSKYMGRTGGPYEQYF.

The V gene is TRBV12-1, the J gene TRBJ2-3. TRBV12-1 is described as a pseudogene. This CDR3 has 17 amino acids. CDR3 region: CASSPTSSGDGTDTQYF. In DNA form, the CDR3 reads TGTGCCAGCAGCCCCACAAGTTCCGGGGACGGCACAGATACGCAGTATTTT.